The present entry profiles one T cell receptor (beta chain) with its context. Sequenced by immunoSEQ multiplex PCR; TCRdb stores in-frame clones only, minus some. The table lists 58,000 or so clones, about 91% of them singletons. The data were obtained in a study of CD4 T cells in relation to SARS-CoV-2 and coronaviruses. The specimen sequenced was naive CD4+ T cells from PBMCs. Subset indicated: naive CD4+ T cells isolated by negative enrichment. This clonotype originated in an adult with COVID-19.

CDR3: CAISEVPGHVVTEAFF. DNA for the CDR3: TGTGCCATCAGTGAGGTACCGGGACACGTAGTGACTGAAGCTTTCTTT. The V call is TRBV10-3, the J call TRBJ1-1, with D possibly TRBD1 on 6 matching bases. This CDR3 region has 16 residues. With 2 bases removed from V and 5 bases from J, the gap between germline ends came to 18 bases. Germline lookup yields CDR1 ENHRY and CDR2 SYGVKD.